Below, 32 T cell receptor beta chains from the same sample are listed, as sequenced in a study of T cell clonality in common variable immunodeficiency. The repertoire was sequenced with immunoSEQ multiplex PCR; TCRdb's copy has only in-frame clones and lacks some. The sample includes approximately 44,000 clones, none of them occurring once. The sequencing input was peripheral blood mononuclear cells. These TCRs come from a person aged 18 to 75 in good health.

This clone was picked up many times. The CDR3 end lies 3 residues beyond the end of the read and is filled in from the germline J gene. V is TRBV19 and J is TRBJ2-1; TRBD2 matches at 8 bases. This CDR3 contains 13 residues. Germline lookup yields CDR1 LNHDA and CDR2 SQIVND (reference sequence). V shed 8 bases, J shed 7 bases, and the junction held 7 bases outside the gene matches. The CDR3 here is CASRTGGGNEQFF. The sequenced CDR3 bases are TGTGCCAGTCGGACGGGGGGGGGTAATGAG.

This clone has a count of ten or more. The observed sequence ends 3 residues before the CDR3 terminus, with the missing tail filled in from the germline J gene. The V gene is TRBV2, the J gene TRBJ1-4, with TRBD1 matching over 7 bases. The junction had 10 bases not matched to a gene; V was cut back by 7 bases and J by 8 bases. Germline assignment: CDR1 SNHLY and CDR2 FYNNEI. CDR3 length: 14 amino acids. The chain's CDR3 is CASTRTRDSEKLFF. The CDR3 DNA, read in part, is TGTGCCAGCACTCGAACCCGGGACAGCGAAAAA.

This clone was detected ten times or more. The CDR3 extends 3 residues past the end of the read, so its final part is completed from the germline J gene. V is TRBV18 and J is TRBJ2-3; 7 bases line up with TRBD1. The junction had 6 bases not matched to a gene; V was cut back by 3 bases and J by 3 bases. In germline, CDR1 is KGHSH, CDR2 LQKENI. The length of the CDR3 is 15 residues. The covered CDR3 bases are TGTGCCAGCTCACCGGACACAGGGGTGACAGATACG. Protein product: CASSPDTGVTDT. In full, the CDR3 reads CASSPDTGVTDTQYF.

This clone was recorded at least ten times. With the read ending 3 residues before the CDR3 end, the germline J gene is used to fill in that end. This chain connects TRBV6-1 to TRBJ2-7; possible D gene TRBD1, 5 bases. Germline V lookup: CDR1 MNHNS, CDR2 SASEGT. The CDR3 has 15 residues. The ends were cut back, 4 bases at V and 0 bases at J, with 13 bases in the middle. The sequenced CDR3 bases are TGTGCCAGCAGTGCCCAACAGGCACTCTCCTACGAG. Translating it yields CASSAQQALSYE. The entire CDR3 reads CASSAQQALSYEQYF.

This clone was found many times. CDR3 sequence: CSARDRGTGTEAFF. The CDR3 bases that were read are TGCAGTGCTAGAGATAGAGGGACAGGGACTGAA. This chain uses TRBV20-1 with TRBJ1-1; TRBD1 matches 9 bases. The read is 3 residues too short to cover the CDR3 end, so that end is filled in from the germline J gene. The CDR3 totals 14 residues. Germline-derived CDR1 and CDR2 are DFQATT and SNEGSKA (reference sequence). The ends lost 0 bases at V and 5 bases at J; junction bases unmatched: 4.

This clone was counted at least ten times. The missing CDR3 end, 3 residues past where the read stops, is filled in from the germline J gene. This rearrangement joins TRBV29-1 to TRBJ1-3, with D tentatively TRBD1 (5 bases). Trimming left V 7 bases short and J 2 bases short, with 12 bases between. This CDR3 is 13 amino acids long. Germline CDR1 reads SQVTM; CDR2 reads ANQGSEA. The CDR3: CSGTREAGNTIYF. The sequenced part of the CDR3 DNA is TGCAGCGGGACCAGGGAGGCTGGAAACACC.

This clone was counted at least ten times. The read gets to within 3 residues of the CDR3 end, and the germline J gene fills in the rest. This chain links TRBV10-2 with TRBJ2-3, with D possibly matching TRBD2 (5 bases). V dropped 7 bases and J dropped 2 bases, with 10 bases sitting between them. CDR3 length: 13 residues. Germline assignment: CDR1 WSHSY and CDR2 SAAADI. CDR3 sequence: CASKAANTDTQYF. The sequenced CDR3 bases are TGCGCCAGCAAAGCGGCTAACACAGATACG.

This clone was counted a few times. The CDR3 is cut off 3 residues early in the read; its end comes from the germline J gene. This chain joins TRBV25-1 and TRBJ2-1; 9 bases are shared with TRBD2. Germline values: CDR1 MGHDK, CDR2 SYGVNS. Trimming took 3 bases from V and 5 from J; bases not matched to a gene: 8. The CDR3 totals 16 residues. CDR3 bases read: TGTGCCAGCAGTGATCATCGGCGGGGGGGTAACAATGAG. Translating it yields CASSDHRRGGNNE. The full CDR3 sequence reads CASSDHRRGGNNEQFF.

This clone was observed at least ten times. The read halts 3 residues ahead of the CDR3 end, with the missing end drawn from the germline J gene. V is TRBV5-4 and J is TRBJ2-7; no definite D call. This CDR3 region has 12 residues. CDR1 is SGHNT, CDR2 YYREEE, per germline (reference sequence). V lost 1 base and J 5 bases, leaving 7 bases between the germline ends. The part of the CDR3 DNA that was read is TGTGCCAGCAGCTTGAATCCGGACGAG. Protein sequence: CASSLNPDE. The complete CDR3 protein is CASSLNPDEQYF.

This clone came up many times. The read comes to an end 3 residues before the CDR3 does, leaving the germline J gene to fill in the end. The J gene is TRBJ2-5, the V gene TRBV23-1; maybe TRBD2 (5 bases). TRBV23-1 counts as an open reading frame of uncertain function. The germline V and J ends were trimmed by 6 bases and 2 bases, with 10 bases remaining between them. This CDR3 has 13 residues. CDR3 protein: CASSRTSQETQYF. The DNA read from the CDR3 is TGCGCCAGCAGCCGGACTTCACAAGAGACC.

A remark on this clone: Read data end 3 residues before the CDR3 end; the end is taken from the germline J gene. The chain is built from TRBV2 and TRBJ1-6; D is perhaps TRBD1 (6 bases). The CDR3 spans 14 residues. Looked up from germline, CDR1 is SNHLY and CDR2 is FYNNEI. The ends were cut back, 6 bases at V and 8 bases at J, with 14 bases in the middle. CDR3 sequence: CASSLRGTDSPLHF. Incomplete CDR3 DNA: TGTGCCAGCAGCCTCAGGGGTACGGATTCACCC.

This clone has at least ten counts. The CDR3 is cut off 3 residues early in the read; its end comes from the germline J gene. The V gene is TRBV19, the J gene TRBJ2-7, with a possible D match to TRBD2 (6 bases). Germline assignment: CDR1 LNHDA and CDR2 SQIVND (reference sequence). The CDR3 is 13 residues long. V lost 9 bases and J lost 1, with 13 bases in between. Partial CDR3 DNA: TGTGCCAGCTCCTTGGGGGGTTCCTACGAG. Protein: CASSLGGSYE. The complete CDR3 protein is CASSLGGSYEQYF.

For this clone: The missing CDR3 end, 3 residues past where the read stops, is filled in from the germline J gene. J is TRBJ1-6 and V is TRBV7-9; possibly TRBD1 for D (5 bases). This CDR3 has 14 amino acids. From germline, CDR1 is SEHNR and CDR2 FQNEAQ (reference sequence). Trimming shortened V by 1 base and J by 10 bases, and 11 bases separated the two germline ends. The DNA read from the CDR3 is TGTGCCAGCAGCTTAGAGTGGGGGGGGTCACCC. Its translation is CASSLEWGGSP. The CDR3 reads in full as CASSLEWGGSPLHF. The entire variable domain, with the rest obtained from reference TRBV7-9 and TRBJ1-6, is as follows: DTGVSQNPRHKITKRGQNVTFRCDPISEHNRLYWYRQTLGQGPEFLTYFQNEAQLEKSRLLSDRFSAERPKGSFSTLEIQRTEQGDSAMYLCASSLEWGGSPLHFGNGTRLTVT.

This clone appeared many times. The CDR3 end lies 3 residues beyond the end of the read and is filled in from the germline J gene. This chain uses TRBV12-3 or TRBV12-4 with TRBJ1-5; 12 positions match TRBD1. Trimming at V came to 6 bases and at J to 1 base, leaving 4 bases not matched to a gene. The CDR3 consists of 16 residues. The CDR3 is CASRPGTGGSNQPQHF. The covered CDR3 bases are TGTGCCAGCAGGCCCGGGACAGGGGGCAGCAATCAGCCC.

This clone was observed at least ten times. CDR3 DNA, as far as it was read: TGTGCCAGCAGTGAATGGGACAGGGGGGGGACC. Protein product: CASSEWDRGGT. The entire CDR3 protein is CASSEWDRGGTQYF. The chain uses TRBV6-1 and TRBJ2-5; TRBD1 matches at 11 bases. From the germline J gene comes the end of the CDR3, since the read stops 3 residues before it. J gave up 7 bases and V 2 bases, and 3 bases lay outside the gene matches. The CDR3 contains 14 residues. In germline, CDR1 is MNHNS, CDR2 SASEGT.

The sample holds many counts of this clone. The read ends 3 residues before the CDR3 terminus; that terminus is restored from the germline J gene. The chain carries TRBV19 and TRBJ2-7; 7 nucleotides align to TRBD2. With 2 bases clipped from V and 4 bases from J, the junction kept 5 bases outside the gene matches. Per germline, CDR1 LNHDA and CDR2 SQIVND (reference sequence). This CDR3 contains 14 residues. The sequenced part of the CDR3 DNA is TGTGCCAGTAGTATACGACTAGCTGCGTACGAG. Translating gives CASSIRLAAYE. The whole CDR3 reads CASSIRLAAYEQYF.

This clone showed up many times. The sequence runs out 3 residues before the end of the CDR3; the remainder is reconstructed from the germline J gene. This chain uses TRBV19 with TRBJ1-4; D unclear. CDR1 is LNHDA and CDR2 is SQIVND in the germline V gene (reference sequence). V lost 6 bases and J 1 base, leaving 9 bases between the germline ends. CDR3 size: 14 residues. CDR3 bases read: TGTGCCAGTAGCTATTACGGAACTAATGAAAAA. It codes for CASSYYGTNEK. The full CDR3 sequence reads CASSYYGTNEKLFF.

This clone showed up many times. The CDR3 loop reads CASSLVFRNEQFF. The CDR3 bases that were read are TGTGCCAGCAGCTTAGTCTTCCGCAATGAG. This chain joins TRBV7-9 and TRBJ2-1; no definite D call. The read gets to within 3 residues of the CDR3 end, and the germline J gene fills in the rest. CDR3 size: 13 residues. Germline CDR1 reads SEHNR; CDR2 reads FQNEAQ (reference sequence). Trimming took off 1 base at V and 6 bases at J, with 7 bases between the two ends.

This clone was found many times. The read finishes 3 residues shy of the CDR3 end, and the germline J gene is used to complete it. The chain couples TRBV19 to TRBJ2-2; D is undetermined. This CDR3 is built from 11 residues. V was cut by 10 bases and J by 0 bases, with 3 bases left in between. The germline V gene encodes CDR1 LNHDA and CDR2 SQIVND (reference sequence). The DNA read from the CDR3 is TGTGCCACTTCGAACACCGGGGAG. It yields the protein CATSNTGE. The full CDR3 sequence reads CATSNTGELFF.

This clone was observed many times. The read ends 3 residues before the CDR3 terminus; that terminus is restored from the germline J gene. The rearrangement links TRBV19 to TRBJ2-5; tentative D call: TRBD1 (6 bases). V was pared by 5 bases and J by 1 base, with 23 bases between. Germline lookup yields CDR1 LNHDA and CDR2 SQIVND (reference sequence). The CDR3 has 18 residues. CDR3 loop: CASSPMDSLSGPQETQYF. CDR3 DNA, as far as it was read: TGTGCCAGTAGTCCCATGGACAGCCTTTCGGGGCCCCAAGAGACC. The variable domain in full, with the rest retrieved from reference TRBV19 and TRBJ2-5, is DGGITQSPKYLFRKEGQNVTLSCEQNLNHDAMYWYRQDPGQGLRLIYYSQIVNDFQKGDIAEGYSVSREKKESFPLTVTSAQKNPTAFYLCASSPMDSLSGPQETQYFGPGTRLLVL.

In its sample, this clone was seen many times. Read data end 3 residues before the CDR3 end; the end is taken from the germline J gene. The V call is TRBV20-1, the J call TRBJ1-6, with TRBD1 matching over 7 bases. In germline, CDR1 is DFQATT, CDR2 SNEGSKA (reference sequence). Trimming took 3 bases from V and 7 from J; bases not matched to a gene: 21. The CDR3 loop spans 19 amino acids. The chain's CDR3 is CSASWSGIGGSWANSPLHF. The DNA read from the CDR3 is TGCAGTGCTAGTTGGTCAGGGATAGGGGGCTCATGGGCGAATTCACCC.

The sample holds many counts of this clone. The CDR3 end is not reached by the read, which stops 3 residues before it; the germline J gene fills it in. This chain uses TRBV6-1 with TRBJ2-1; TRBD2 is a possible D gene (6 bases). Trimming stripped 4 bases from V and 1 base from J, with 11 bases between. Germline CDR1 and CDR2: MNHNS and SASEGT. The CDR3 extends over 15 amino acids. The DNA read from the CDR3 is TGTGCCAGCAGTGCCATTAGCGGTTCCTACAATGAG. Protein product: CASSAISGSYNE. The full CDR3 sequence reads CASSAISGSYNEQFF.

This clone was detected ten times or more. The sequence runs out 3 residues before the end of the CDR3; the remainder is reconstructed from the germline J gene. The chain carries TRBV14 and TRBJ1-1; 7 bases map to TRBD1. Germline CDR1 reads SGHDN; CDR2 reads FVKESK. Germline trimming cut 0 bases from V and 0 bases from J; bases unmatched to any gene: 4. CDR3 length: 16 residues. CDR3 DNA, as far as it was read: TGTGCCAGCAGCCAAGACTTTGGACAGGTGAACACTGAA. Translated, it gives CASSQDFGQVNTE. The whole CDR3 protein reads CASSQDFGQVNTEAFF.

This clone was recorded at least ten times. The read ends 3 residues before the CDR3 terminus; that terminus is restored from the germline J gene. The gene calls are TRBV30 and TRBJ1-1; D uncertain. Germline V gives CDR1 GTSNPN, CDR2 SVGIG (reference sequence). The CDR3 is 11 residues long. V lost 4 bases and J lost 4, with 7 bases in between. CDR3 in amino acids: CAWTLPTEAFF. The CDR3 DNA, read in part, is TGTGCCTGGACCCTCCCCACTGAA.

Many counts were recorded for this clone. Sequencing ends 3 residues short of the CDR3 end; the germline J gene provides the rest. This rearrangement joins TRBV7-8 to TRBJ2-1, with TRBD2 matching 12 bases. Trimming took 6 bases from V and 4 from J; bases not matched to a gene: 7. Germline-derived CDR1 and CDR2 are SGHVS and FQNEAQ. The CDR3 has 16 residues. CDR3 DNA, as far as it was read: TGTGCCAGCAGTCGTCGGACTAGCGGGGTGTACAATGAG. This codes for CASSRRTSGVYNE. The CDR3 reads in full as CASSRRTSGVYNEQFF.

This clone was seen ten or more times. The read ends 3 residues early relative to the CDR3; the germline J gene fills the gap. The rearrangement uses TRBV7-9 and TRBJ2-1; no definite D call. The CDR3 sequence is 14 residues long. CDR1 is SEHNR and CDR2 is FQNEAQ in the germline V gene (reference sequence). The germline V and J ends were trimmed by 5 bases and 6 bases, with 14 bases remaining between them. CDR3 amino acids: CASSPVGYPNEQFF. The CDR3 DNA, read in part, is TGTGCCAGCAGCCCGGTCGGGTACCCCAATGAG.

The sample holds many counts of this clone. With the read ending 3 residues before the CDR3 end, the germline J gene is used to fill in that end. V usage is TRBV10-1 and J usage is TRBJ2-3, with 7 bases lining up with TRBD2. J lost 1 base, V lost 4 bases, and 5 bases had no gene match. Germline CDR1 WNHNN, CDR2 SYGVQD (reference sequence). The CDR3 totals 15 residues. CDR3 DNA, as far as it was read: TGCGCCAGCAGTGGGACCAGCGGGGGCACAGATACG. Translated, it gives CASSGTSGGTDT. The full CDR3 protein is CASSGTSGGTDTQYF.

This clone was observed many times. The read gets to within 3 residues of the CDR3 end, and the germline J gene fills in the rest. The gene calls are TRBV5-1 and TRBJ2-3; TRBD1 is a possible D gene (6 bases). Looked up from germline, CDR1 is SGHRS and CDR2 is YFSETQ. The CDR3 runs 15 residues. Trimming cost V 1 base and J 4 bases, with 13 bases left between them. The CDR3 protein is CASSLLVQGSDTQYF. The sequenced CDR3 bases are TGCGCCAGCAGCTTGCTGGTCCAGGGGTCAGATACG. Full variable domain (rest looked up from reference TRBV5-1 and TRBJ2-3): KAGVTQTPRYLIKTRGQQVTLSCSPISGHRSVSWYQQTPGQGLQFLFEYFSETQRNKGNFPGRFSGRQFSNSRSEMNVSTLELGDSALYLCASSLLVQGSDTQYFGPGTRLTVL.

This clone was seen at least ten times. The read halts 3 residues ahead of the CDR3 end, with the missing end drawn from the germline J gene. The chain joins TRBV4-1 to TRBJ2-7, with 8 bases identical to TRBD1. Losses at the gene ends were 1 base for V and 1 base for J; bases not matched to a gene: 0. Germline values: CDR1 MGHRA, CDR2 YSYEKL. The CDR3 is 14 amino acids. The CDR3 DNA, read in part, is TGCGCCAGCAGCCAAGGACAGGGGTCCTACGAG. This gives the protein CASSQGQGSYE. The complete CDR3 reads CASSQGQGSYEQYF.

This clone occurred many times. The CDR3 is cut off 3 residues early in the read; its end comes from the germline J gene. The chain employs TRBV19 and TRBJ2-7; 7 nucleotides align to TRBD1. Trimming cost V 3 bases and J 0 bases; bases outside gene matches: 5. The CDR3 is made up of 15 amino acids. Looked up from germline, CDR1 is LNHDA and CDR2 is SQIVND (reference sequence). The DNA read from the CDR3 is TGTGCCAGTAGTATCAGTGGGGACAGCTCCTACGAG. It encodes CASSISGDSSYE. The CDR3 in its entirety is CASSISGDSSYEQYF.

This clone came up many times. The read stops 3 residues short of the end of the CDR3; the missing end is completed from the germline J gene. This chain joins TRBV5-1 and TRBJ1-1; TRBD1 might be the D (5 bases). Germline lookup yields CDR1 SGHRS and CDR2 YFSETQ. Trimming left V 4 bases short and J 4 bases short, with 17 bases between. This CDR3 has 15 amino acids. The covered CDR3 bases are TGCGCCAGCAGCCAATCCTTGACAGAGACCACTGAA. Its protein is CASSQSLTETTE. The whole CDR3 region reads CASSQSLTETTEAFF.

This clone was counted between two and nine times. One end of the junction is discordant with germline, which a read error may explain. The CDR3 is cut off 3 residues early in the read; its end comes from the germline J gene. Other DNA sequences in the sample encode the same CDR3. V gene TRBV5-1 combines with J gene TRBJ1-3, with 9 bases fitting TRBD1. Germline V lookup: CDR1 SGHRS, CDR2 YFSETQ. The CDR3 contains 14 residues. CDR3 DNA, as far as it was read: TGCGCCAGCAGCTTGGCACAGGGGGCGGACACA. Translating it yields CASSLAQGADT. The CDR3 reads in full as CASSLAQGADTIYF.